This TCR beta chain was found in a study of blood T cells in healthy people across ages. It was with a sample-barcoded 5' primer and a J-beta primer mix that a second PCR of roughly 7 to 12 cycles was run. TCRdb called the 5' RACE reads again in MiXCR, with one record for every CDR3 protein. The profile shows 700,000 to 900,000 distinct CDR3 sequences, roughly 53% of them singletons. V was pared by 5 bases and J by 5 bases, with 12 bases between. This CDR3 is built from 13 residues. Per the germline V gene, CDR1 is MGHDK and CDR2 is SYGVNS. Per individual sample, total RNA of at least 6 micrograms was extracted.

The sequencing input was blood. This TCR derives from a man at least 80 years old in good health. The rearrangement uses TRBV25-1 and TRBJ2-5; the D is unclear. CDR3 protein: CASSSRDRETQYF. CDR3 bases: TGTGCCAGCAGTAGTAGGGATCGGGAGACCCAGTACTTC. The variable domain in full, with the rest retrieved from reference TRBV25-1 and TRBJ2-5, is EADIYQTPRYLVIGTGKKITLECSQTMGHDKMYWYQQDPGMELHLIHYSYGVNSTEKGDLSSESTVSRIRTEHFPLTLESARPSHTSQYLCASSSRDRETQYFGPGTRLLVL.